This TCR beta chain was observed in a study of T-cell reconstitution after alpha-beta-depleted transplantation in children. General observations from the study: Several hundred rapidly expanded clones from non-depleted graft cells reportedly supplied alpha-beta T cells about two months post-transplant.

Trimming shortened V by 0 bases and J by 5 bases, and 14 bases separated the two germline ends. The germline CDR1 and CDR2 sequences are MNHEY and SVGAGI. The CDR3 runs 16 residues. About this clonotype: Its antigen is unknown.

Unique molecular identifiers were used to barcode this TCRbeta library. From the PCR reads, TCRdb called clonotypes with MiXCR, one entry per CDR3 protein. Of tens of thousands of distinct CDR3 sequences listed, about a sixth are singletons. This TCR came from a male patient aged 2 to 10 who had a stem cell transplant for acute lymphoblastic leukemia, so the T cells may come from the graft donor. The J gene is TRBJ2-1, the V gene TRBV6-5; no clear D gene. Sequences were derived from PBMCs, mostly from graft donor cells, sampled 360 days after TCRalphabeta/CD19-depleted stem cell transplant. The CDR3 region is CASSYSGRRRDNEQFF. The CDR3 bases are TGTGCCAGCAGTTACTCCGGCAGGCGAAGGGACAATGAGCAGTTCTTC.